This T cell receptor (beta chain) was found in a study of T cell responses to AZD1222 COVID-19 vaccine. Points from the study as a whole: Donor demographics were predominantly white British with a female majority; clonal diversity may be underestimated.

Trimming took 4 bases from V and 2 from J, leaving 14 bases between them. Germline V CDR1 and CDR2: LGHDT, YNNKEL (reference sequence). The CDR3 runs 15 residues. Clones were read by immunoSEQ multiplex PCR, and TCRdb kept only the in-frame ones, dropping some. The data hold 180,000 or so clones, with around 92% observed a single time. Concerning this clone: The target antigen is unknown.

The sequence derives from an adult who received the AZD1222 COVID-19 vaccine. The material sequenced was peripheral blood, taken 28 days after the second AZD1222 dose. The chain combines TRBV3-1 (or the pseudogene TRBV3-2) with TRBJ2-5; tentative D call: TRBD2 (5 bases). CDR3 coding DNA: TGTGCCAGCAGCCCCCGCCGGGGTCTGCAAGAGACCCAGTACTTC. It yields the protein CASSPRRGLQETQYF.